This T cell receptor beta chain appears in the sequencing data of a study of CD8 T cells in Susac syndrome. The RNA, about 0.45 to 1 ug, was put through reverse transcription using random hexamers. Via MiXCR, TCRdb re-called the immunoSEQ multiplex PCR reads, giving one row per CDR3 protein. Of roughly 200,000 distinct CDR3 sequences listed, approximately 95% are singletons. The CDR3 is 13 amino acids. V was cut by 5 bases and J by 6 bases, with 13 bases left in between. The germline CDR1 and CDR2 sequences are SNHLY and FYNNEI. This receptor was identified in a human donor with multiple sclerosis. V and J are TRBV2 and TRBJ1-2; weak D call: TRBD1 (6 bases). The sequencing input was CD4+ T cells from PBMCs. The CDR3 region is CASSTQGADGYTF. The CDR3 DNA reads TGTGCCAGCAGTACACAGGGAGCCGATGGCTACACCTTC.